The clone carrying this T cell receptor beta chain has more than one count but fewer than ten. Its specificity is unknown. The data derive from a study of shared clonotypes between healthy human individuals. Study-wide context: The plates for each donor numbered three CD4 naive, three CD4 memory, two CD8 naive and one CD8 memory. Broader study findings: The study sampled only blood, and tissue repertoires likely differ.

Here immunoSEQ multiplex PCR was the method, and the copy in TCRdb shows in-frame clones only, minus some. The sample comprises about 2.4 million clones, 80% to 95% of which are singletons, and approximately 0.36% rests with the top ten. Germline V gene sequence: CDR1 SNHLY, CDR2 FYNNEI. V lost 3 bases to trimming and J lost 4 bases, with 10 bases between them. This CDR3 region has 14 residues. Sequencing used naive CD4+ T cells from PBMCs. The subset was: CD45RA+ positively selected. J is TRBJ1-5 and V is TRBV2, with a weak D call TRBD1 (5 bases). This clonotype was obtained from a young man in good health. Some clones in this sample may be carry-over from other donors' samples. CDR3 sequence: CASSEGGTNQPQHF. The CDR3 bases are TGTGCCAGCAGTGAGGGCGGGACGAATCAGCCCCAGCATTTT.